This T cell receptor beta chain was sequenced for a study of T cell repertoires in cytomegalovirus infection. This CDR3 region has 15 residues. Germline CDR1 reads LGHNA; CDR2 reads YNFKEQ. Trimming took 0 bases from V and 2 from J, leaving 8 bases between them. This clonotype was detected only a few times. A single record per CDR3 protein comes from TCRdb applying MiXCR to the reads. This sample has hundreds of thousands of distinct CDR3 sequences, with 10% to 12% found just once. The receptor comes from a human donor in good health (CMV status not recorded). Some clones in this sample may be carry-over from other donors' samples. The V and J genes are TRBV4-2 and TRBJ1-3; D is unclear. The specimen was PBMCs. This CDR3 reads CASSQEKAPGNTIYF. In DNA form, the CDR3 reads TGTGCCAGCAGCCAAGAGAAAGCTCCTGGAAACACCATATATTTT.